The rows below give T cell receptor beta chains drawn from one sample of a study of cytomegalovirus exposure and HLA in healthy donors. The assay was immunoSEQ multiplex PCR, and TCRdb's table has in-frame clones only and misses some. Among about 180,000 clones, roughly 70% were seen once, and the ten largest hold about 2.9%. What was sequenced was PBMCs. The receptors originated from a male donor in good health and CMV-seronegative. Each CDR3 is given with its conserved first and last residue.

cdr3_length v_call cdr3_aa
16 TRBV4-2 CASSQGQGVGTDTQYF
18 TRBV5-6 CASSALTGLASGANVLTF
14 TRBV19 CASRGLAGVGEQFF
15 TRBV6-5 CASSSTGESSYEQYF
12 TRBV29-1 CSSTPAGETQYF
16 TRBV28 CASSPHSQARRWGYTF
18 TRBV28 CASSLGLAGGFTTDTQYF
13 TRBV7-9 CASSLVLTDEAFF
16 TRBV4-1 CASSYHQGEDYNEQFF
16 TRBV6-5 CASSYSGQGATDTQYF
15 TRBV7-8 CASSLEFKGIDEQFF
16 TRBV18 CASSPRGLNSNQPQHF
16 TRBV6-1 CASSDPGISGTGELFF